Each of the 13 T cell receptor beta chains below was sequenced from the same sample in a study of T cells in Graves' hyperthyroidism and ophthalmopathy (dated by TCRdb to the late 2010s). Receptor libraries were prepared by multiplex PCR. For sequencing, an Illumina HiSeq 2000 was employed. TCR beta CDR3 regions were amplified from RNA transcripts. The first round of RT-PCR for the TCR CDR3 was performed with the HTBI primer set and the Qiagen OneStep RT-PCR kit. In TCRdb, the public reads were trimmed at Q25 with fastp and aligned with MiXCR, with productive beta chains retained. Each record represents a unique CDR3 protein, reported with the most common genes and DNA among its rows. This sample comprises 450,000 to 650,000 distinct CDR3 sequences, over 15% of them detected only once. The top ten clones comprise 15% to 20% of the sample. Source material: blood. The source of these receptors is a woman aged 18-30 years with Graves' ophthalmopathy.

In its sample, this clonotype was seen a few times. The V and J genes are TRBV6-1 and TRBJ1-2, with D possibly TRBD1 on 5 matching bases. There are 15 residues in the CDR3. Germline V CDR1 and CDR2: MNHNS, SASEGT. V was shortened by 6 bases and J by 4 bases, with 18 bases between the two germline ends. The CDR3 sequence is CASSRGLHLGYGYTF. The CDR3 nucleotides are TGTGCCAGCAGCCGGGGACTACATCTTGGCTATGGCTACACCTTC.

The chain is built from TRBV20-1 and TRBJ2-1, with D possibly being TRBD2 (5 bases). Deletions cut 7 bases from V and 4 bases from J, with 11 bases between. Germline-derived CDR1 and CDR2 are DFQATT and SNEGSKA (reference sequence). The CDR3 spans 12 residues. DNA of the CDR3: TGCAGTGGACGGGAAAGGTACAATGAGCAGTTCTTC. Translating it yields CSGRERYNEQFF.

At least ten counts were recorded for this clonotype. The V call is TRBV7-3, the J call TRBJ1-2; D is possibly TRBD1 (5 bases). This CDR3 has 15 amino acids. The germline V and J ends were trimmed by 2 bases and 3 bases, with 13 bases remaining between them. Germline CDR1 is SGHTA and CDR2 is FQGTGA. The CDR3 protein is CASSLSRDSHYGYTF. The DNA of the CDR3 is TGTGCCAGCAGCTTATCGCGCGACAGCCACTATGGCTACACCTTC.

This clonotype was counted at least ten times. The V gene is TRBV28, the J gene TRBJ1-6; D not certain. CDR3 length: 15 amino acids. V was pared by 5 bases and J by 5 bases, with 13 bases between. The germline CDR1 and CDR2 sequences are MDHEN and SYDVKM. The CDR3 nucleotides read TGTGCCAGCAGTCCACTCGGGGTTCATAATTCACCCCTCCACTTT. This translates into CASSPLGVHNSPLHF.

In its sample, this clonotype was seen many times. The chain couples TRBV11-2 to TRBJ2-5, with a tentative D call TRBD2 (5 bases). From germline, CDR1 is SGHAT and CDR2 FQNNGV. The CDR3 runs to 14 residues. Between the trimmed V and J ends, which lost 6 bases and 3 bases, there was a span of 14 bases. This CDR3 reads CASRLGGGEETQYF. DNA of the CDR3: TGTGCCAGCAGACTTGGAGGAGGCGAAGAGACCCAGTACTTC.

This clonotype occurred many times. The gene calls are TRBV7-9 and TRBJ2-7; D possibly corresponds to TRBD2 (6 bases). The CDR3 has 17 amino acids. Trimming shortened V by 0 bases and J by 0 bases, and 15 bases separated the two germline ends. Germline assignment: CDR1 SEHNR and CDR2 FQNEAQ (reference sequence). In nucleotides, the CDR3 is TGTGCCAGCAGCTTAGCGAGTCTTAGCGGAAGCTCCTACGAGCAGTACTTC. It codes for CASSLASLSGSSYEQYF.

This clonotype was counted ten times or more. The gene calls are TRBV7-9 and TRBJ2-7, with D maybe TRBD2 (5 bases). Germline loops: CDR1 SEHNR, CDR2 FQNEAQ (reference sequence). Trimming took off 2 bases at V and 2 bases at J, with 7 bases between the two ends. There are 13 residues in the CDR3. The CDR3 bases are TGTGCCAGCAGCTTATTTAGCGCCTACGAGCAGTACTTC. Its protein product is CASSLFSAYEQYF.

Worth noting for this clonotype: A much larger clonotype is one base distant, so this may be a read error. The chain is built from TRBV12-3 or TRBV12-4 and TRBJ2-3, with D unclear. This CDR3 comprises 16 residues. V was pared by 5 bases and J by 0 bases, with 15 bases between. CDR3 bases: TGTGCCAGCAGTCCCCCCCGTGGGGAAAGCACAGATACGCAGTATTTT. Translating gives CASSPPRGESTDTQYF.

At least ten counts were recorded for this clonotype. The genes are TRBV3-1 and TRBJ1-3; no clear D. CDR1 LGHDT and CDR2 YNNKEL come from the germline V gene (reference sequence). CDR3 size: 14 residues. V lost 0 bases and J 2 bases, leaving 5 bases between the germline ends. DNA of the CDR3: TGTGCCAGCAGCCAAGAGGGAGCTGGAAACACCATATATTTT. This translates into CASSQEGAGNTIYF.

Points on this clonotype: Since a much larger clone is just one base distant, this may be a read error. This sequence joins TRBV11-2 and TRBJ1-3, with TRBD1 as a possible D gene (5 bases). In germline, CDR1 is SGHAT, CDR2 FQNNGV. The CDR3 is 16 amino acids. CDR3 nucleotide sequence: TGTGCCAGCAGCTTTCCCCGGGACGAAAGTGGAAACGCCATATATTTT. Amino acid sequence: CASSFPRDESGNAIYF.

This clonotype came up many times. The chain carries TRBV30 and TRBJ2-1, with 11 bases lining up with TRBD2. Losses at the gene ends were 7 bases for V and 5 bases for J; bases not matched to a gene: 4. From germline, CDR1 is GTSNPN and CDR2 SVGIG (reference sequence). The CDR3 has 13 amino acids. For the CDR3, the DNA is TGTGCCTCGGGACTAGCGGACAACAATGAGCAGTTCTTC. It translates to CASGLADNNEQFF.

A note on this clonotype: A much larger clonotype is one base distant, so this may be a read error. This sequence joins TRBV7-8 and TRBJ1-2; possibly TRBD1 for D (6 bases). There are 17 residues in the CDR3. Germline-derived CDR1 and CDR2 are SGHVS and FQNEAQ. The CDR3 reads CAGSQMGASGFNYGYTF. The CDR3 DNA is TGTGCCGGCAGCCAAATGGGGGCTTCGGGGTTTAACTATGGCTACACCTTC.

This clonotype was seen a few times. The rearrangement joins TRBV4-3 to TRBJ2-5; TRBD2 agrees at 7 bases. V shed 1 base, J shed 4 bases, and the junction held 12 bases outside the gene matches. Germline CDR1 and CDR2: LGHNA and YSLEER. The CDR3 covers 17 residues. The CDR3 here is CASSQGWAGVLPETQYF. In DNA form, the CDR3 reads TGCGCCAGCAGCCAAGGATGGGCGGGAGTGTTACCAGAGACCCAGTACTTC.